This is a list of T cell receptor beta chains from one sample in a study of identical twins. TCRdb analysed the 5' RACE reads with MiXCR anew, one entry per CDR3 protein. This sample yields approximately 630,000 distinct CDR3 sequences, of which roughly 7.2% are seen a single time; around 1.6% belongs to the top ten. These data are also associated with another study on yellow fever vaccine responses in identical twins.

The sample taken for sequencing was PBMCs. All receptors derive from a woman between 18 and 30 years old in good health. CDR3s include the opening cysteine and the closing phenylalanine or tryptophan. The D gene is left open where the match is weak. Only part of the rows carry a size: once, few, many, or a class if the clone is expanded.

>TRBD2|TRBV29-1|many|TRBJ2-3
CSVAGLADSTDTQYF
TGCAGCGTGGCCGGACTAGCGGATAGCACAGATACGCAGTATTTT
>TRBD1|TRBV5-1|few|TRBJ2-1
CASSTGQGAINEQFF
TGCGCCAGCAGCACCGGACAGGGGGCAATCAATGAGCAGTTCTTC
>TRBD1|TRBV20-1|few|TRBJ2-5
CSAGDRQETQYF
TGCAGTGCTGGGGACAGACAAGAGACCCAGTACTTC
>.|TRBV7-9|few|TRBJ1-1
CASSLLDWGENTEAFF
TGTGCCAGCAGCTTATTAGATTGGGGGGAGAACACTGAAGCTTTCTTT
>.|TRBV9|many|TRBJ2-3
CASSVTSAGDPDTQYF
TGTGCCAGCAGCGTAACTTCGGCAGGCGACCCAGATACGCAGTATTTT
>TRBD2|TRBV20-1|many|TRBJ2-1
CSARGLAGLEQFF
TGCAGTGCCCGTGGACTAGCGGGACTCGAGCAGTTCTTC
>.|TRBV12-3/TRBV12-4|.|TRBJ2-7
CASSLGTTSYEQYF
TGTGCCAGCAGTCTCGGGACCACCTCCTACGAGCAGTACTTC
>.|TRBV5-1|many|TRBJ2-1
CASSLGPSRGGLNEQFF
TGCGCCAGCAGCTTGGGCCCCTCGAGGGGGGGCCTCAATGAGCAGTTCTTC
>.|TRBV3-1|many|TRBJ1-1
CASSDAGRGQAFF
TGTGCCAGCAGCGATGCTGGACGGGGGCAAGCTTTCTTT
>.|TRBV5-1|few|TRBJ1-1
CASSLARAEGGNTEAFF
TGCGCCAGCAGCTTGGCACGGGCAGAGGGGGGGAACACTGAAGCTTTCTTT
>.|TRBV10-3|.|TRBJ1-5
CAISERGGAGYSNQPQHF
TGTGCCATCAGTGAAAGGGGGGGCGCGGGATATAGCAATCAGCCCCAGCATTTT
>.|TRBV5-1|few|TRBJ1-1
CASSLRGDTLANTEAFF
TGCGCCAGCAGCTTGCGGGGGGACACCCTGGCGAACACTGAAGCTTTCTTT
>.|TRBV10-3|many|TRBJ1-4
CAISESGATNEKLFF
TGTGCCATCAGTGAGTCGGGGGCGACTAATGAAAAACTGTTTTTT
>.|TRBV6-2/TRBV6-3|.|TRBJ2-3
CASRRQYTDTQYF
TGTGCCAGCCGAAGACAATACACAGATACGCAGTATTTT
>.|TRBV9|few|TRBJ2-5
CASSALEETQYF
TGTGCCAGCAGCGCCTTAGAGGAGACCCAGTACTTC
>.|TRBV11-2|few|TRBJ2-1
CASSLELTGSDNEQFF
TGTGCCAGCAGCTTGGAACTCACGGGATCTGACAATGAGCAGTTCTTC